This T cell receptor beta chain was observed in a study of T-cell reconstitution after alpha-beta-depleted transplantation in children. The sample holds many counts of this clonotype. The V gene end was trimmed by 5 bases and the J gene end by 7 bases; junction bases not matched to a gene: 9. The CDR3 loop spans 15 amino acids. Germline CDR1 reads SGHVS; CDR2 reads FQNEAQ. The authors prepared the TCRbeta library with unique molecular identifiers. TCRdb passed the PCR reads through MiXCR, listing each CDR3 protein once. The table includes a few hundred thousand distinct CDR3 sequences, 10% detected once.

This chain links TRBV7-8 with TRBJ2-7, with 12 bases matching TRBD2. This sample comprised PBMCs from the stem cell graft donor, obtained from the stem cell graft. The TCR was taken from a human donor who donated a stem cell graft to a child with acute lymphoblastic leukemia. The chain's CDR3 is CASSRPSGRAGEQYF. CDR3 DNA sequence: TGTGCCAGCAGCCGTCCTAGCGGGAGGGCTGGGGAGCAGTACTTC.